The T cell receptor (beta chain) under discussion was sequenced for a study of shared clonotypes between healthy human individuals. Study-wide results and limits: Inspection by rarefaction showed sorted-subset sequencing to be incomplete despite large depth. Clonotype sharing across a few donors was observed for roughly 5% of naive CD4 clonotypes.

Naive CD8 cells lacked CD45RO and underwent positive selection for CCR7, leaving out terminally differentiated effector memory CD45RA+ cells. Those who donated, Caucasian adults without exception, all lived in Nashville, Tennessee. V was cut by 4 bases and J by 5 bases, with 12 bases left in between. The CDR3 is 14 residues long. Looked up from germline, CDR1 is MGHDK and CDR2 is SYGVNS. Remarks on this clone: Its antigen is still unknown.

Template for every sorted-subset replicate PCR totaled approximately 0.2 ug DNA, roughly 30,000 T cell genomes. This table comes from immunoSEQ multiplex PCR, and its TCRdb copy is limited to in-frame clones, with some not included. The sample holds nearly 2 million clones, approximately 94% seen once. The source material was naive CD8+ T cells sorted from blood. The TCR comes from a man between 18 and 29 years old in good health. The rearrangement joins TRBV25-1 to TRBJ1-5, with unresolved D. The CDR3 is CASSAQEVDQPQHF. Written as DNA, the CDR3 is TGTGCCAGCAGTGCCCAGGAGGTAGATCAGCCCCAGCATTTT.